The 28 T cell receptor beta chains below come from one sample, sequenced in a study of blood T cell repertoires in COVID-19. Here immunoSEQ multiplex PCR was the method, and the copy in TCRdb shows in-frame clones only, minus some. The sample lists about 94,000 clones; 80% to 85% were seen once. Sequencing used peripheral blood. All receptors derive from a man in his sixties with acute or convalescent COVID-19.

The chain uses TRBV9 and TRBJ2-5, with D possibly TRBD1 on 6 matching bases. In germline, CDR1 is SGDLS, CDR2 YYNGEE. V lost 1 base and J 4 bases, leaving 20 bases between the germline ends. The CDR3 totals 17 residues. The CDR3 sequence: CASSVTPSGRGGETQYF. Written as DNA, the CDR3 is TGTGCCAGCAGCGTAACCCCTTCGGGGCGAGGGGGAGAGACCCAGTACTTC.

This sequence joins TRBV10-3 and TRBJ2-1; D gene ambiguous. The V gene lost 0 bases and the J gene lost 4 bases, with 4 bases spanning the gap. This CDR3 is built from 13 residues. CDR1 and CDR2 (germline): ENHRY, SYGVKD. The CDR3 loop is CAISESTYNEQFF. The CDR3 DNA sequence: TGTGCCATCAGTGAGTCGACTTACAATGAGCAGTTCTTC.

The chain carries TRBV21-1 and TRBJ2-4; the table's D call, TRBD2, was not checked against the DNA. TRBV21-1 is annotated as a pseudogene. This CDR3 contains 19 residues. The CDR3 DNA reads TGTGCCAGCAGCCCCTACACGGCGGTATCAAGCTTAGCCAAAAACATTCAGTACTTC. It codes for CASSPYTAVSSLAKNIQYF.

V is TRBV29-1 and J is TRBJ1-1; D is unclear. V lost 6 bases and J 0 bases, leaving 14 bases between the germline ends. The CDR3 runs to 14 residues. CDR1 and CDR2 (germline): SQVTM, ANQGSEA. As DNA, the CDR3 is TGCAGCGTCCAGGTAACTCCGGTGAACACTGAAGCTTTCTTT. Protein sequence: CSVQVTPVNTEAFF. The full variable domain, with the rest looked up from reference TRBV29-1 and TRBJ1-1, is SAVISQKPSRDICQRGTSLTIQCQVDSQVTMMFWYRQQPGQSLTLIATANQGSEATYESGFVIDKFPISRPNLTFSTLTVSNMSPEDSSIYLCSVQVTPVNTEAFFGQGTRLTVV.

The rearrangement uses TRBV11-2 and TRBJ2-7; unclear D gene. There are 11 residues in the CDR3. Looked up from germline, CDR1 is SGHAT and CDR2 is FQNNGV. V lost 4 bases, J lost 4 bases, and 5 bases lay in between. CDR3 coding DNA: TGTGCCAGCAGCTCCAGATACGAGCAGTACTTC. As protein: CASSSRYEQYF.

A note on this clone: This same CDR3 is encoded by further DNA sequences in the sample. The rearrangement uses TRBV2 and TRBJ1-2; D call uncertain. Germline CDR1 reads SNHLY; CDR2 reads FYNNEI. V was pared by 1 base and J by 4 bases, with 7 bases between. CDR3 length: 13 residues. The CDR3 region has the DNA TGTGCCAGCAGTGAAGAGGGAGGCTATGGCTACACCTTC. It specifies CASSEEGGYGYTF.

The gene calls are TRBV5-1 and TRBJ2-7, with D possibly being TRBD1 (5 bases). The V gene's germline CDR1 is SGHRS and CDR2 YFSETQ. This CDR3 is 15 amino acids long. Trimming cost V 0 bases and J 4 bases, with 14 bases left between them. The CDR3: CASSLDNLQEYEQYF. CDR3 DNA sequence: TGCGCCAGCAGCTTGGACAACTTACAGGAGTACGAGCAGTACTTC.

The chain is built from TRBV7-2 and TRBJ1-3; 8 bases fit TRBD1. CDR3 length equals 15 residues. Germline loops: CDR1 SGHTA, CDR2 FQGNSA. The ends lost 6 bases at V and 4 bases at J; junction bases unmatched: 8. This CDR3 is CASSPTGVGGNTIYF. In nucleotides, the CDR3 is TGTGCCAGCAGTCCGACAGGGGTGGGGGGAAACACCATATATTTT.

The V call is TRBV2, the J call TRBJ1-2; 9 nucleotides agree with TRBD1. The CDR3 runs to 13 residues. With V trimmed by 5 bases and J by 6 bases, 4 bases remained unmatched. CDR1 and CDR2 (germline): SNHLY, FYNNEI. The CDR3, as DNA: TGTGCCAGCAGTTTCCGGGACAGGGATGGCTACACCTTC. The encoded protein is CASSFRDRDGYTF.

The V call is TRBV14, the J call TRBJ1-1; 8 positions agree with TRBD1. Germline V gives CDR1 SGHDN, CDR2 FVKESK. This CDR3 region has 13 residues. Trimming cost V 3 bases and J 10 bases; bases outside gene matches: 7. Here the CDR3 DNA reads TGTGCCAGCAGCCAGGCAGGACAGGGACGAGCTTTCTTT. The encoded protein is CASSQAGQGRAFF.

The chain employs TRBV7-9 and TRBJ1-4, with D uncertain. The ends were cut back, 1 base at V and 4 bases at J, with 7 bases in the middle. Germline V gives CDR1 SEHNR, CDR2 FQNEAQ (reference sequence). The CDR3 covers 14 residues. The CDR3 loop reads CASSLGQYNEKLFF. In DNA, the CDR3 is TGTGCCAGCAGCTTAGGGCAGTATAATGAAAAACTGTTTTTT.

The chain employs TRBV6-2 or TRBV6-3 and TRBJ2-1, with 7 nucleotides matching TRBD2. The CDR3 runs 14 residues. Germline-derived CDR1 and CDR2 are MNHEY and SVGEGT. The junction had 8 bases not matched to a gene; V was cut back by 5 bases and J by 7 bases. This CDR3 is CASSVGGAWNEQFF. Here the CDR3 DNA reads TGTGCCAGCAGTGTGGGAGGGGCATGGAATGAGCAGTTCTTC.

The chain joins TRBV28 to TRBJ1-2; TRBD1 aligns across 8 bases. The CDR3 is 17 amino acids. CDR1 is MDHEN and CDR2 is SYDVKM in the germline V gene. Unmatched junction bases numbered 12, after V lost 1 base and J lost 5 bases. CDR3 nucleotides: TGTGCCAGCAGTTTATTCAGTTCAGGGGGCGCCGGGTATGGCTACACCTTC. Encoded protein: CASSLFSSGGAGYGYTF.

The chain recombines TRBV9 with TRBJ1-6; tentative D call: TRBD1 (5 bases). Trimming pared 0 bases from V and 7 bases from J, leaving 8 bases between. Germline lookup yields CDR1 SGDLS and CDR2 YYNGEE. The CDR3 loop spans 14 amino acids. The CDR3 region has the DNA TGTGCCAGCAGCGTAGCAGGGAAAAATTCACCCCTCCACTTT. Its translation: CASSVAGKNSPLHF.

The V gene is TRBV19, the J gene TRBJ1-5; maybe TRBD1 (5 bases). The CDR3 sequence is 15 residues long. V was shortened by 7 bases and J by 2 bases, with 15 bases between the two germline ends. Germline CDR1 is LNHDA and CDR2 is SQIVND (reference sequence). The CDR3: CASTLTGGGNQPQHF. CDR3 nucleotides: TGTGCCAGTACCTTAACCGGGGGGGGCAATCAGCCCCAGCATTTT.

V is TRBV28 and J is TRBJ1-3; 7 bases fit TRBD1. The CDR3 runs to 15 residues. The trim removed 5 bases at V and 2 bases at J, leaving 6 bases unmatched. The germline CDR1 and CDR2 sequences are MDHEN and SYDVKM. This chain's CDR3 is CASSRTGTAGNTIYF. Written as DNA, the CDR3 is TGTGCCAGCAGTAGGACAGGAACGGCTGGAAACACCATATATTTT.

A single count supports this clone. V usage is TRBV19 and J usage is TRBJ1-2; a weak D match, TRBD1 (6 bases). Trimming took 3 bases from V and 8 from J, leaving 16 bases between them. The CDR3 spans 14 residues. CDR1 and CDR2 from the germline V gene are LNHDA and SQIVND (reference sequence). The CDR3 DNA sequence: TGTGCCAGTAGTATCACACAGGGATTGGGCGGCTACACCTTC. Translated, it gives CASSITQGLGGYTF.

The CDR3 sequence: CASSGGQGVETQYF. CDR3 in DNA: TGTGCCAGCAGCGGCGGACAGGGGGTAGAGACCCAGTACTTC. This sequence joins TRBV9 and TRBJ2-5; 10 nucleotides agree with TRBD1. The ends lost 3 bases at V and 4 bases at J; junction bases unmatched: 3. Germline V gene lookup returns CDR1 SGDLS and CDR2 YYNGEE. The CDR3 runs to 14 residues.

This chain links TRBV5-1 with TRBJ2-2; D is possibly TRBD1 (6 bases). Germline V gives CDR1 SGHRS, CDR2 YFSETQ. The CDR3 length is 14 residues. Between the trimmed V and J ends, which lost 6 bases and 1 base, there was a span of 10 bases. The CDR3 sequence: CASTKTGNTGELFF. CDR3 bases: TGCGCCAGCACCAAGACAGGGAACACCGGGGAGCTGTTTTTT.

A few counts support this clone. CDR3 in amino acids: CASSESQGMNTEAFF. The CDR3 DNA reads as TGCGCCAGCAGTGAGTCTCAGGGTATGAACACTGAAGCTTTCTTT. The chain carries TRBV10-1 and TRBJ1-1, with D tentatively TRBD1 (5 bases). V was clipped by 0 bases and J by 0 bases, with 8 bases between them. The length of the CDR3 is 15 residues. From germline, CDR1 is WNHNN and CDR2 SYGVQD (reference sequence).

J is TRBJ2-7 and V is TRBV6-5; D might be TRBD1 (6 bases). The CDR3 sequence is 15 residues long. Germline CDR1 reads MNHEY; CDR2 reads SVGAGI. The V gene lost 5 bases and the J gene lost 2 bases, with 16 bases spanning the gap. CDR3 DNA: TGTGCCAGCAGTCGGCTTTCGGACAGCACCTACGAGCAGTACTTC. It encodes CASSRLSDSTYEQYF.

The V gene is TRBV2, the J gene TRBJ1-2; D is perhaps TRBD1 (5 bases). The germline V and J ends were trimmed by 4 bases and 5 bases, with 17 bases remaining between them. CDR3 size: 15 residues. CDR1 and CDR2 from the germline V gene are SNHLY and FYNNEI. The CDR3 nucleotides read TGTGCCAGCAGTGGTTCGGCAGGGTTGGGATATGGCTACACCTTC. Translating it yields CASSGSAGLGYGYTF.

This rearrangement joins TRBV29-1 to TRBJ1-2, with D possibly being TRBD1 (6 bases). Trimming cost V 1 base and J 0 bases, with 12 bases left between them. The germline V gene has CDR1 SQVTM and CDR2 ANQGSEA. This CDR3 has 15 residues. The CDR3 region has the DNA TGCAGCGTTGAAGCCCCCAGGGGATCTAACTATGGCTACACCTTC. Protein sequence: CSVEAPRGSNYGYTF.

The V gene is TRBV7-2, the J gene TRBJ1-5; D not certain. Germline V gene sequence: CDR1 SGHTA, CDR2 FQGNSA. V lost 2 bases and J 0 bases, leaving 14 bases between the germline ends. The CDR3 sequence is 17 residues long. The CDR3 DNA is TGTGCCAGCAGCTTAAGGCCGACAAGGAATAGCAATCAGCCCCAGCATTTT. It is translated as CASSLRPTRNSNQPQHF.

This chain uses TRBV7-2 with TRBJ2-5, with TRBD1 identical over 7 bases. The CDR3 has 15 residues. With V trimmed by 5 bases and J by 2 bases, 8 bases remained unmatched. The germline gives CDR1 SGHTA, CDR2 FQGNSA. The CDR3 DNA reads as TGTGCCAGCAGCCCGAGACAGGGTAGGCAAGAGACCCAGTACTTC. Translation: CASSPRQGRQETQYF.

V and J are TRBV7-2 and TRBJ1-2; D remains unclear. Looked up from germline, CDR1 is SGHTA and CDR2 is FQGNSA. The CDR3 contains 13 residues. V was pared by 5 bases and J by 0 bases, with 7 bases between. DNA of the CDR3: TGTGCCAGCAGCCTCGACACTAACTATGGCTACACCTTC. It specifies CASSLDTNYGYTF.

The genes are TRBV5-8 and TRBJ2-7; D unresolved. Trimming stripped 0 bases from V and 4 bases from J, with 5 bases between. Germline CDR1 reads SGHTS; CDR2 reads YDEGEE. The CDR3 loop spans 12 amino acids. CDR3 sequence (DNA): TGTGCCAGCAGCTTGGACGGGTACGAGCAGTACTTC. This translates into CASSLDGYEQYF.

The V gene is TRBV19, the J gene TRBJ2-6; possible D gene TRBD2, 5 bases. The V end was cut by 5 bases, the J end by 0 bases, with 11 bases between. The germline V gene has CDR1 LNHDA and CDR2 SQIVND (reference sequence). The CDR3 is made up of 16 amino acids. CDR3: CASSRQAGSGANVLTF. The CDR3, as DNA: TGTGCCAGTAGTCGGCAGGCGGGCTCTGGGGCCAACGTCCTGACTTTC.